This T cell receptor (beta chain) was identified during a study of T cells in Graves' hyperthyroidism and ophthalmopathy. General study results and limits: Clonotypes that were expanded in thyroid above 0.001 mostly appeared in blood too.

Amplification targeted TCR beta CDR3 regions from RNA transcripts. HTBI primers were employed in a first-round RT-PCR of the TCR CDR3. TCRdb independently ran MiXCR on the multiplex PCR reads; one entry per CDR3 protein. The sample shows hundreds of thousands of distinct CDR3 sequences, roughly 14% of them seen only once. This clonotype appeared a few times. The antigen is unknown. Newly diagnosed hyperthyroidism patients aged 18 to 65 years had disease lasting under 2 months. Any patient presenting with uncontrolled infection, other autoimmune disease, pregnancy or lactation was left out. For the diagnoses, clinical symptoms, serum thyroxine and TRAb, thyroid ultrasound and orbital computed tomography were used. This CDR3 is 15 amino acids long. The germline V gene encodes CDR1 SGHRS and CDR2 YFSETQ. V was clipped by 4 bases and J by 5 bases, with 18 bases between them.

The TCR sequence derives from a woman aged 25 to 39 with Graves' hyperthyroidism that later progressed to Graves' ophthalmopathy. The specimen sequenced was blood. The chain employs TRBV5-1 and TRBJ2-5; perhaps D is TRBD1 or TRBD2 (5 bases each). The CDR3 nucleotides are TGCGCCAGCAGCCCGCAAGGACCCGAGGGGGAGACCCAGTACTTC. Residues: CASSPQGPEGETQYF.